This T cell receptor beta chain stems from a study of blood T cell repertoires in COVID-19. Study-wide context: Sites across the United States, Italy and Spain contributed samples from acute and convalescent COVID-19.

In the study's own analysis: Reference gene primer amplification yielded estimated nucleated cell counts. Sequenced by immunoSEQ multiplex PCR; TCRdb stores in-frame clones only, minus some. That table is the source of V, J and clone size, and D and trimming were worked out from the DNA. The sample lists hundreds of thousands of clones; approximately 85% were seen once. This CDR3 region has 14 residues. V lost 3 bases to trimming and J lost 2 bases, with 11 bases between them. CDR1 is SNHLY and CDR2 is FYNNEI in the germline V gene. This clonotype was sampled from a woman aged 45-59 years who had recovered from COVID-19. The chain carries TRBV2 and TRBJ2-7, with D maybe TRBD2 (6 bases). Input material: PBMCs or T cells enriched from blood (not recorded which). CDR3 residues: CASSEREVAYEQYF. The CDR3 DNA reads TGTGCCAGCAGTGAGCGGGAAGTCGCCTACGAGCAGTACTTC.